A selection of T cell receptor beta chains follows, all from one sample in a study of blood T cell repertoires in COVID-19. Libraries were prepared by immunoSEQ multiplex PCR; TCRdb keeps only in-frame clonotypes and omits some of them. This repertoire shows about 30,000 clones, 70% to 90% found once; its top ten account for roughly 26%. Sequenced material: peripheral blood. These receptors were collected from a human donor in a cohort sampled during active COVID-19. Each CDR3 is given with its conserved first and last residue. A D gene is named only where the DNA matches it firmly. Not every row has a clone size; where given, it reads once, few, many or a size class.

>TRBJ2-7|TRBV7-8|TRBD1|.
CASSLRDRGLGEQYF
TGTGCCAGCAGCCTCCGAGACAGGGGTCTGGGCGAGCAGTACTTC
>TRBJ2-3|TRBV9|TRBD1|.
CASSVATGGYTQYF
TGTGCCAGCAGCGTAGCTACAGGGGGCTATACGCAGTATTTT
>TRBJ2-5|TRBV5-1|.|.
CASSPAGSSETQYF
TGCGCCAGCAGCCCGGCTGGGAGCTCAGAGACCCAGTACTTC
>TRBJ2-1|TRBV20-1|TRBD1|.
CSASSGQGLSYNEQFF
TGCAGTGCTAGTTCGGGACAGGGGCTCTCCTACAATGAGCAGTTCTTC
>TRBJ2-7|TRBV19|TRBD1|.
CASSAGTGGRYEQYF
TGTGCCAGTAGCGCCGGGACAGGGGGACGCTACGAGCAGTACTTC
>TRBJ2-7|TRBV6-5|TRBD1|.
CASSSFTGVSYEQYF
TGTGCCAGCAGTTCCTTTACAGGGGTTTCCTACGAGCAGTACTTC
>TRBJ1-5|TRBV30|.|.
CAWSVQGPQPQHF
TGTGCCTGGAGTGTTCAGGGGCCCCAGCCCCAGCATTTT
>TRBJ1-5|TRBV20-1|.|.
CSASIGSRDQPQHF
TGCAGTGCTAGTATCGGCAGTCGGGATCAGCCCCAGCATTTT
>TRBJ1-6|TRBV9|TRBD1|.
CASSVAGGEGPLHF
TGTGCCAGCAGCGTAGCAGGGGGCGAAGGACCCCTCCACTTT
>TRBJ2-2|TRBV9|TRBD1|few
CASSDPSDRGRYTGELFF
TGTGCCAGCAGCGACCCGTCGGACAGGGGGCGATACACCGGGGAGCTGTTTTTT
>TRBJ1-1|TRBV6-5|TRBD1|.
CASSYVGQGNTEAFF
TGTGCCAGCAGTTACGTGGGACAGGGTAACACTGAAGCTTTCTTT
>TRBJ2-3|TRBV11-2|.|.
CASSFRGGGTDTQYF
TGTGCCAGCAGCTTTCGCGGGGGCGGCACAGATACGCAGTATTTT
>TRBJ1-1|TRBV7-9|TRBD1|.
CASSPRDSWREAFF
TGTGCCAGCAGCCCCCGGGACAGCTGGAGGGAAGCTTTCTTT
>TRBJ1-5|TRBV19|.|.
CASSKGDLGPGNQPQHF
TGTGCCAGTAGTAAGGGGGATTTGGGGCCCGGCAATCAGCCCCAGCATTTT